A selection of T cell receptor beta chains follows, all from one sample in a study of blood T cell repertoires in COVID-19. Only in-frame clones appear in the TCRdb table, and some are missing; sequencing was by immunoSEQ multiplex PCR. The repertoire holds fewer than 200,000 clones, with about 83% as singletons. Material for sequencing was PBMCs or T cells enriched from blood (not recorded which). These receptors were collected from a woman between 25 and 40 years old who had been exposed to COVID-19. CDR3s include the opening cysteine and the closing phenylalanine or tryptophan. A D gene is named only where the DNA matches it firmly. A row's size may be missing; if present it is once, few, many or a size class.

TRBJ2-1	-	TRBD2	TRBV24-1	TGTGCCACCAGTCAAACCGGGACTAGCGGCTACAATGAGCAGTTCTTC	CATSQTGTSGYNEQFF
TRBJ2-4	-	-	TRBV19	TGTGCCAGTAGTGGGGAGTTTCTAGCCAAAAACATTCAGTACTTC	CASSGEFLAKNIQYF
TRBJ1-2	-	-	TRBV14	TGTGCCAGCAGCCAAGATTCGACTCACTATGGCTACACCTTC	CASSQDSTHYGYTF
TRBJ1-1	-	-	TRBV6-5	TGTGCCAGCAGTTACTCGGGCGGAACAGGGACTGAAGCTTTCTTT	CASSYSGGTGTEAFF
TRBJ2-1	once	-	TRBV13	TGTGCCAGCAGAGCTCACAATGAGCAGTTCTTC	CASRAHNEQFF
TRBJ1-2	once	-	TRBV7-9	TGTGCCAGCAGCGAGTTCCTCAGGGGCGGCTATGGCTACACCTTC	CASSEFLRGGYGYTF
TRBJ1-3	few	-	TRBV7-2	TGTGCCAGCAGCCCCAGGTCAGGGGCTGGAAACACCATATATTTT	CASSPRSGAGNTIYF
TRBJ2-7	-	TRBD2	TRBV10-2	TGCGCCAGCACGGGAGCGGGGCAACCCTACGAGCAGTACTTC	CASTGAGQPYEQYF
TRBJ2-7	-	-	TRBV3-1/TRBV3-2	TGTGCCAGCAACCCTATGGACAGGGACTACTACGAGCAGTACTTC	CASNPMDRDYYEQYF
TRBJ2-2	-	TRBD1	TRBV4-1	TGCGCCAGCAGCCATCACAGGGGGCTAACCGGGGAGCTGTTTTTT	CASSHHRGLTGELFF
TRBJ1-1	-	TRBD1	TRBV18	TGTGCCAGCTCCCCGTCCGGACAGGTCCCTATGAACACTGAAGCTTTCTTT	CASSPSGQVPMNTEAFF
TRBJ2-7	once	TRBD2	TRBV9	TGTGCCAGCAGCGTAGGCGTAGCGGGGGAGCAGTACTTC	CASSVGVAGEQYF
TRBJ2-3	once	TRBD2	TRBV5-1	TGCGCCAGCAGCTTGCAGGCTAGCGGGGGACCTACAGATACGCAGTATTTT	CASSLQASGGPTDTQYF
TRBJ1-4	-	TRBD1	TRBV6-5	TGTGCCAGCAGCGTTACAGGGGGCGAAGAAAAACTGTTTTTT	CASSVTGGEEKLFF
TRBJ2-7	-	-	TRBV7-6	TGTGCCAGCAGCTTAGGACAGCACTACGAGCAGTACTTC	CASSLGQHYEQYF
TRBJ1-3	-	-	TRBV30	TGTGCCTGGAAAACTGGGGGGGGAAACACCATATATTTT	CAWKTGGGNTIYF
TRBJ1-4	-	-	TRBV19	TGTGCCAGTAGTATTACCATACTGGATGAAAAACTGTTTTTT	CASSITILDEKLFF
TRBJ1-4	few	-	TRBV7-9	TGTGCCAGCAGCGCGAAGTGGGGGGTGGACGAAAAACTGTTTTTT	CASSAKWGVDEKLFF
TRBJ1-2	-	-	TRBV9	TGTGCCAGCAGCGTAGGTGGAGATAACTATGGCTACACCTTC	CASSVGGDNYGYTF
TRBJ1-2	few	-	TRBV27	TGTGCCAGCAGTCCGGGGGGGGGCAACTATGGCTACACCTTC	CASSPGGGNYGYTF
TRBJ1-6	-	-	TRBV4-3	TGCGCCAGCAGCCAAGATCTTCTGGGCTATCTCCACTTT	CASSQDLLGYLHF
TRBJ1-1	-	TRBD1	TRBV27	TGTGCCAGCAGTTTCTCACCCGGACAGGTAGAAGCTTTCTTT	CASSFSPGQVEAFF
TRBJ2-2	-	-	TRBV15	TGTGCCACCAGCAGACCTGACAGGCTGAACGGGGAGCTGTTTTTT	CATSRPDRLNGELFF
TRBJ2-1	-	-	TRBV12-3/TRBV12-4	TGTGCCAGCAGCTCAAGCAGGGTCGATGAGCAGTTCTTC	CASSSSRVDEQFF
TRBJ2-2	-	-	TRBV5-4	TGTGCCAGCAGCTTGATCCGCGCGGGAACACCCACCGGGGAGCTGTTTTTT	CASSLIRAGTPTGELFF
TRBJ2-7	-	-	TRBV18	TGTGCCAGCTCACCGGTCGGCCAGGGGAACGAGCAGTACTTC	CASSPVGQGNEQYF
TRBJ1-4	-	TRBD1	TRBV4-3	TGCGCCAGCAGCCAAGAGGGACAGGCTAATGAAAAACTGTTTTTT	CASSQEGQANEKLFF
TRBJ2-7	-	-	TRBV7-9	TGTGCCAGCAGCCTAAACTACGAGCAGTACTTC	CASSLNYEQYF
TRBJ1-5	-	-	TRBV3-1/TRBV3-2	TGTGCCAGCAGCCAGGGGCTGCAGCCCCAGCATTTT	CASSQGLQPQHF
TRBJ1-2	-	-	TRBV10-3	TGTGCCATCAGGGGGAGGGAGGGGTATGGCTACACCTTC	CAIRGREGYGYTF
TRBJ1-2	-	-	TRBV18	TGTGCCAGCTCACCGTCCAAGGGGCAAAACTATGGCTACACCTTC	CASSPSKGQNYGYTF
TRBJ2-1	-	-	TRBV19	TGTGCCAGTAGCCCTCCATTCGTTCTAACCTACAATGAGCAGTTCTTC	CASSPPFVLTYNEQFF
TRBJ2-5	-	-	TRBV4-3	TGCGCCAGCAGCCAAGGCTGGGGCGGCCAAGAGACCCAGTACTTC	CASSQGWGGQETQYF
TRBJ1-1	-	-	TRBV19	TGTGCCAGTAGTATCACCGGTCACACTGAAGCTTTCTTT	CASSITGHTEAFF
TRBJ2-4	-	-	TRBV11-3	TGTGCCAGCAGCCGTGGGAGGGGGGACCTAGCCAAAAACATTCAGTACTTC	CASSRGRGDLAKNIQYF
TRBJ1-2	once	TRBD1	TRBV5-8	TGTGCCAGCAGCCGGGACAGGGCTAACTATGGCTACACCTTC	CASSRDRANYGYTF
TRBJ2-7	once	TRBD1	TRBV18	TGTGCCAGCTCACCACTGGGCCAGGGGGCGGGTGAGCAGTACTTC	CASSPLGQGAGEQYF
TRBJ1-2	-	-	TRBV19	TGTGCCAGTAGTATAGTTGGGGGCCTGAACTATGGCTACACCTTC	CASSIVGGLNYGYTF
TRBJ1-6	-	-	TRBV11-2	TGTGCCAGCAGCTCTAACAGGCCCGCTAATTCACCCCTCCACTTT	CASSSNRPANSPLHF
TRBJ2-7	-	-	TRBV2	TGTGCCAGCGGACAGAGCTTCGAATACGAGCAGTACTTC	CASGQSFEYEQYF
TRBJ1-5	-	-	TRBV4-1	TGCGCCAGCAGCCAAGATTCCGCCGGGGGGGGTTGGAATCAGCCCCAGCATTTT	CASSQDSAGGGWNQPQHF
TRBJ1-3	-	-	TRBV19	TGTGCCAGTAGTTTCGCTGGAAACACCATATATTTT	CASSFAGNTIYF
TRBJ2-6	-	-	TRBV7-8	TGTGCCAGCAGCTTTCAGGGTACGGGTGGGGCCAACGTCCTGACTTTC	CASSFQGTGGANVLTF
TRBJ1-4	-	TRBD1	TRBV7-2	TGTGCCAGCAGCTTAGGACAGGGAAGAGAAAAACTGTTTTTT	CASSLGQGREKLFF
TRBJ2-7	-	TRBD2	TRBV11-2	TGTGCCAGCACCCTGGGACTAGGGGGGTACGAGCAGTACTTC	CASTLGLGGYEQYF
TRBJ2-3	-	-	TRBV5-4	TGTGCCGGGGGCGACACAGATACGCAGTATTTT	CAGGDTDTQYF
TRBJ1-1	-	TRBD1	TRBV27	TGTGCCAGCAATGCTGGGACAGGGAGGTGGGGCACTGAAGCTTTCTTT	CASNAGTGRWGTEAFF
TRBJ2-1	-	-	TRBV10-3	TGTGCCATCAGTTGGACAGAGTACAATGAGCAGTTCTTC	CAISWTEYNEQFF
TRBJ1-4	-	-	TRBV12-3/TRBV12-4	TGTGCCAGCAGAAGGACATTCGATGAAAAACTGTTTTTT	CASRRTFDEKLFF
TRBJ2-7	-	-	TRBV2	TGTGCCAGCAGTGAAAATGTCGGGGTCGAGCAGTACTTC	CASSENVGVEQYF